Listed here are 2 T cell receptor beta chains from one sample, sequenced in a study of T cell repertoires in cytomegalovirus infection. From the reads, TCRdb called clonotypes with MiXCR, one entry per CDR3 protein. The sample includes about 140,000 distinct CDR3 sequences, 5.5% to 8% seen only once; the top ten take about a sixth. Source material: PBMCs. Receptor source: a human donor in good health (CMV status not recorded). Some clones in this sample may be carry-over from other donors' samples.

This clonotype has ten or more counts. J is TRBJ1-5 and V is TRBV29-1; D possibly corresponds to TRBD1 (5 bases). With 4 bases removed from V and 4 bases from J, the gap between germline ends came to 11 bases. This CDR3 has 13 amino acids. The germline V gene has CDR1 SQVTM and CDR2 ANQGSEA. The CDR3 reads CSVAGTQNQPQHF. As DNA, the CDR3 is TGCAGCGTTGCAGGGACCCAAAATCAGCCCCAGCATTTT.

This clonotype was seen at least ten times. This sequence joins TRBV18 and TRBJ2-1, with unresolved D. Germline assignment: CDR1 KGHSH and CDR2 LQKENI. CDR3 length: 15 amino acids. Trimming took off 3 bases at V and 5 bases at J, with 14 bases between the two ends. CDR3 amino acids: CASSPPLRPHNEQFF. The CDR3 nucleotides are TGTGCCAGCTCACCCCCCCTAAGACCCCACAATGAGCAGTTCTTC. Drawing the rest from reference TRBV18 and TRBJ2-1, the complete variable domain is NAGVMQNPRHLVRRRGQEARLRCSPMKGHSHVYWYRQLPEEGLKFMVYLQKENIIDESGMPKERFSAEFPKEGPSILRIQQVVRGDSAAYFCASSPPLRPHNEQFFGPGTRLTVL.